The rows below give T cell receptor beta chains drawn from one sample of a study of T-cell memory formation after mild COVID-19. TCRdb recomputed calls from the 5' RACE reads with MiXCR, one row per CDR3 protein. The top ten hold approximately 39% of the sample, which has over 45,000 distinct CDR3 sequences, roughly 25% seen once. Sequencing used PBMCs or a T cell subset sorted from them (not recorded which). The source of these receptors is a man aged 18 to 35 who had mild COVID-19 (a few samples of this study predate the infection). Cell type and time point are not known. Each CDR3 is given with its conserved first and last residue. The D gene is left open where the match is weak. Size is omitted from some rows. Given values are once, few, many or a class for expanded clones.

d_call	j_call	cdr3_length	v_call	clone_size	cdr3_aa	cdr3_nt
NA	TRBJ2-6	15	TRBV7-9	NA	CASSLALSGANVLTF	TGTGCCAGCAGCTTAGCCCTCTCTGGGGCCAACGTCCTGACTTTC
TRBD2	TRBJ2-3	15	TRBV9	few	CASSTGLESADTQYF	TGTGCCAGCAGCACTGGACTAGAATCCGCAGATACGCAGTATTTT
TRBD2	TRBJ2-1	20	TRBV4-3	few	CASSQGALAGGPSSYNEQFF	TGCGCCAGCAGCCAAGGCGCCCTAGCGGGGGGCCCCAGCTCCTACAATGAGCAGTTCTTC
NA	TRBJ2-3	14	TRBV7-9	few	CASSFSVSTDTQYF	TGTGCCAGCAGCTTCAGCGTCAGCACAGATACGCAGTATTTT
NA	TRBJ2-2	15	TRBV7-9	NA	CASSALAGATGELFF	TGTGCCAGCAGCGCTCTCGCGGGGGCGACCGGGGAGCTGTTTTTT
TRBD2	TRBJ2-3	14	TRBV2	NA	CASSGLALGDTQYF	TGTGCCAGCAGTGGACTAGCCCTTGGGGATACGCAGTATTTT
NA	TRBJ2-1	11	TRBV7-9	NA	CASSSVREQFF	TGTGCCAGCAGCTCTGTCCGGGAGCAGTTCTTC
TRBD2	TRBJ2-3	16	TRBV7-3	few	CASSLKAGLEADTQYF	TGTGCCAGCAGCTTAAAAGCGGGGTTGGAGGCAGATACGCAGTATTTT
NA	TRBJ1-5	16	TRBV10-3	few	CAISEAAPNSNQPQHF	TGTGCCATCAGTGAAGCGGCACCGAATAGCAATCAGCCCCAGCATTTT
NA	TRBJ2-1	15	TRBV6-2/TRBV6-3	NA	CASSHPTETSNEQFF	TGTGCCAGCAGCCACCCGACAGAGACTAGCAATGAGCAGTTCTTC
NA	TRBJ1-2	12	TRBV4-2	few	CASRGANYGYTF	TGTGCCAGCAGGGGGGCCAACTATGGCTACACCTTC
NA	TRBJ1-2	13	TRBV12-3/TRBV12-4	few	CASSSTGVRGYTF	TGTGCCAGCAGTTCCACAGGAGTCCGTGGCTACACCTTC
TRBD1	TRBJ2-3	14	TRBV12-3/TRBV12-4	NA	CASSWDSITDTQYF	TGTGCCAGCAGTTGGGACAGCATCACAGATACGCAGTATTTT
NA	TRBJ2-5	13	TRBV7-9	few	CASSYQRRETQYF	TGTGCCAGCAGCTATCAGAGGAGGGAGACCCAGTACTTC
NA	TRBJ2-3	12	TRBV12-3/TRBV12-4	NA	CASSLGYNTQYF	TGTGCCAGCAGTTTAGGGTACAATACGCAGTATTTT
NA	TRBJ1-1	13	TRBV7-6	few	CASSPTGYTEAFF	TGTGCCAGCAGCCCGACAGGTTACACTGAAGCTTTCTTT
NA	TRBJ1-2	17	TRBV20-1	NA	CSARDPYGVAALYGYTF	TGCAGTGCTAGAGATCCTTATGGGGTAGCTGCCCTCTATGGCTACACCTTC
NA	TRBJ2-7	14	TRBV9	few	CASSPPEGYGEQYF	TGTGCCAGCAGCCCCCCGGAGGGATACGGCGAGCAGTACTTC
NA	TRBJ2-2	12	TRBV12-3/TRBV12-4	NA	CASTGLSGELFF	TGTGCCAGCACCGGACTTTCCGGGGAGCTGTTTTTT
TRBD1	TRBJ2-3	18	TRBV5-4	NA	CASSPRDRDLSGTDTQYF	TGTGCCAGCAGCCCTCGGGACAGGGATCTTTCGGGCACAGATACGCAGTATTTT
NA	TRBJ1-1	10	TRBV29-1	NA	CSGRNTEAFF	TGCAGCGGGAGGAACACTGAAGCTTTCTTT
NA	TRBJ2-7	15	TRBV7-6	NA	CASSLVVGGLDEQYF	TGTGCCAGCAGCTTAGTGGTAGGGGGTCTCGACGAGCAGTACTTC
NA	TRBJ1-2	13	TRBV6-2/TRBV6-3	few	CASSPTANYGYTF	TGTGCCAGCAGCCCGACAGCTAACTATGGCTACACCTTC
NA	TRBJ1-5	14	TRBV9	NA	CASSAAGGAQPQHF	TGTGCCAGCAGCGCAGCGGGGGGGGCTCAGCCCCAGCATTTT
NA	TRBJ1-3	18	TRBV6-5	few	CASRLGRRTRPSGNTIYF	TGTGCCAGCAGGCTAGGACGGCGTACTCGCCCATCGGGAAACACCATATATTTT
TRBD1	TRBJ1-1	13	TRBV20-1	NA	CSARETGDTEAFF	TGCAGTGCTAGAGAGACAGGGGACACTGAAGCTTTCTTT
NA	TRBJ1-1	12	TRBV6-6	NA	CASSLDRVEAFF	TGTGCCAGCAGTCTAGACAGAGTCGAAGCTTTCTTT
TRBD2	TRBJ2-5	20	TRBV7-8	NA	CASSRSTPGVAGEPIGTQYF	TGTGCCAGCAGCCGATCAACACCGGGGGTAGCGGGGGAACCCATCGGGACCCAGTACTTC
NA	TRBJ1-6	14	TRBV28	NA	CASSLRTRNSPLHF	TGTGCCAGCAGTTTAAGAACGCGGAATTCACCCCTCCACTTT